Following are 7 T cell receptor beta chains from one sample sequenced in a study of T-cell memory formation after mild COVID-19. Using its own MiXCR run on the 5' RACE reads, TCRdb lists one record per CDR3 protein. There are approximately 440,000 distinct CDR3 sequences in the sample; over 15% occur only once, and roughly 8.4% lies in the top ten. The source material was PBMCs or a T cell subset sorted from them (not recorded which). The receptors stem from an adult woman who had mild COVID-19 (a few samples of this study predate the infection). Cell type and time point are not known.

The genes are TRBV24-1 and TRBJ1-2, with 10 bases aligning to TRBD1. J lost 8 bases, V lost 9 bases, and 11 bases had no gene match. The CDR3 consists of 14 residues. CDR1 is KGHDR, CDR2 SFDVKD, per germline. The CDR3 nucleotides are TGTGCCACCTTCCGGGACAGGGGCCCCTGGGGCTACACCTTC. It specifies CATFRDRGPWGYTF.

This clonotype was recorded a few times. This chain links TRBV12-3 or TRBV12-4 with TRBJ2-2, with 11 nucleotides matching TRBD1. The CDR3 consists of 16 residues. J gave up 6 bases and V 2 bases, and 5 bases lay outside the gene matches. CDR3 residues: CASSLRGTGGPGELFF. In nucleotides, the CDR3 is TGTGCCAGCAGTTTACGCGGGACAGGGGGTCCCGGGGAGCTGTTTTTT.

This clonotype showed up just a few times. The chain couples TRBV18 to TRBJ2-1; D may be TRBD2 (5 bases). The CDR3 is 17 residues long. V dropped 1 base and J dropped 0 bases, with 13 bases sitting between them. Germline CDR1 KGHSH, CDR2 LQKENI. Here the CDR3 reads CASSPLAGDSSYNEQFF. As DNA, the CDR3 is TGTGCCAGCTCACCACTTGCCGGGGATAGCTCCTACAATGAGCAGTTCTTC.

The gene calls are TRBV19 and TRBJ1-4, with D perhaps TRBD1 (5 bases). The V end lost 5 bases, the J end lost 8 bases, and 15 bases lay between the germline ends. Germline lookup yields CDR1 LNHDA and CDR2 SQIVND (reference sequence). This CDR3 is 14 amino acids long. Here the CDR3 reads CASSQTGYGEKLFF. CDR3 coding DNA: TGTGCCAGTAGTCAAACAGGCTATGGGGAAAAACTGTTTTTT.

Many counts were recorded for this clonotype. This sequence joins TRBV4-2 and TRBJ2-7, with no clear D. In germline, CDR1 is LGHNA, CDR2 YNFKEQ. CDR3 length: 13 residues. Between the trimmed V and J ends, which lost 0 bases and 4 bases, there was a span of 7 bases. CDR3 in amino acids: CASSQDSMYEQYF. The DNA of the CDR3 is TGTGCCAGCAGCCAAGATTCAATGTACGAGCAGTACTTC.

The chain links TRBV12-3 or TRBV12-4 to TRBJ1-6; tentatively, D is TRBD1 (6 bases). This CDR3 is 14 amino acids long. Trimming pared 5 bases from V and 10 bases from J, leaving 15 bases between. CDR3 in DNA: TGTGCCAGCAGTCCAGCGGGACAAGGATCACCCCTCCACTTT. This sequence encodes CASSPAGQGSPLHF.

The chain joins TRBV4-1 to TRBJ2-6; perhaps D is TRBD1 or TRBD2 (5 bases each). From germline, CDR1 is MGHRA and CDR2 YSYEKL. The CDR3 runs 17 residues. V lost 3 bases to trimming and J lost 3 bases, with 15 bases between them. CDR3 residues: CASSHPGAGIGANVLTF. Here the CDR3 DNA reads TGCGCCAGCAGCCACCCCGGGGCAGGGATTGGGGCCAACGTCCTGACTTTC.